A selection of T cell receptor beta chains follows, all from one sample in a study of cytomegalovirus exposure and HLA in healthy donors. Using immunoSEQ multiplex PCR, the repertoire was profiled, and TCRdb retains in-frame clones only, with some absent. This sample has over 250,000 clones, with roughly 90% found just once. Sequences were obtained from PBMCs. Receptors were obtained from a woman aged 30 to 39 in good health and CMV-seropositive. CDR3s include the opening cysteine and the closing phenylalanine or tryptophan. Each record gives: J gene, clone size, V gene, D gene, CDR3 protein, CDR3 DNA. A D gene is named only where the DNA matches it firmly. Not all rows give a size; the values are once, few, many and, for expanded clones, a class.

TRBJ2-7 NA TRBV28 TRBD1 CASSSSRRGTYEQYF TGTGCCAGCAGTTCAAGTCGCAGGGGGACCTACGAGCAGTACTTC
TRBJ2-7 NA TRBV6-5 NA CASRQSGYGSYEQYF TGTGCCAGCCGACAGTCGGGGTATGGGTCCTACGAGCAGTACTTC
TRBJ2-1 NA TRBV6-5 TRBD2 CASRIAGGAYNEQFF TGTGCCAGCAGAATAGCGGGTGGAGCCTACAATGAGCAGTTCTTC
TRBJ2-1 NA TRBV19 NA CASSPGVGEQFF TGTGCCAGTAGCCCGGGAGTGGGTGAGCAGTTCTTC
TRBJ1-2 once TRBV4-1 NA CASSFEGGYGYTF TGCGCCAGTTCCTTCGAGGGCGGGTATGGCTACACCTTC
TRBJ1-5 few TRBV4-1 NA CASSQVGSGQPQHF TGCGCCAGCAGCCAAGTGGGTTCCGGGCAGCCCCAGCATTTT
TRBJ2-1 NA TRBV11-2 NA CASSETGTAYNEQFF TGTGCCAGCAGCGAAACCGGGACCGCCTACAATGAGCAGTTCTTC
TRBJ1-5 few TRBV5-5 NA CASSYTAGNQPQHF TGTGCCAGCAGCTACACGGCGGGCAATCAGCCCCAGCATTTT
TRBJ1-5 NA TRBV29-1 NA CSGRGHLRLQPQHF TGCAGCGGACGCGGACACCTGAGGCTTCAGCCCCAGCATTTT
TRBJ2-7 many TRBV13 NA CASSFSGQMTYEQYF TGTGCCAGCAGCTTCTCCGGACAGATGACCTACGAGCAGTACTTC
TRBJ2-7 NA TRBV6-1 NA CASSENGGSYEQYF TGTGCCAGCAGTGAAAATGGTGGTAGCTACGAGCAGTACTTC
TRBJ1-2 NA TRBV12-2 NA CASRLRRHNNYGYTF TGTGCAAGTCGCTTACGAAGGCATAATAACTATGGCTACACCTTC
TRBJ1-1 few TRBV18 TRBD1 CASSPGQAEAFF TGTGCCAGCTCACCCGGACAGGCTGAAGCTTTCTTT
TRBJ2-1 NA TRBV5-1 TRBD2 CASSVGLASNEQFF TGCGCCAGCAGCGTGGGACTAGCGTCCAATGAGCAGTTCTTC
TRBJ1-1 NA TRBV6-5 NA CASRVSSTEAFF TGTGCCAGCAGGGTCTCGAGCACTGAAGCTTTCTTT
TRBJ1-3 NA TRBV7-6 NA CASSLEISGNTIYF TGTGCCAGCAGCTTAGAGATCTCTGGAAACACCATATATTTT
TRBJ2-1 NA TRBV7-8 TRBD2 CASSLGRSGRLYNEQFF TGTGCCAGCAGCTTAGGACGTAGCGGGAGGCTATACAATGAGCAGTTCTTC
TRBJ1-2 NA TRBV29-1 NA CSVATSGLGGYGYTF TGCAGCGTTGCAACCTCTGGATTGGGGGGATATGGCTACACCTTC
TRBJ2-1 NA TRBV6-6 TRBD2 CASSFTSGSVYEQFF TGTGCCAGCAGTTTCACTAGCGGGAGTGTATATGAGCAGTTCTTC
TRBJ2-3 NA TRBV4-3 NA CASSQDRALWDTQYF TGCGCCAGCAGCCAAGACAGGGCCCTATGGGATACGCAGTATTTT
TRBJ1-2 NA TRBV9 NA CASTQGGQPGYTF TGTGCCAGCACCCAGGGCGGACAGCCCGGCTACACCTTC
TRBJ1-5 once TRBV28 NA CASRQDRGSNQPQHF TGTGCCAGCCGGCAAGATCGTGGGAGCAATCAGCCCCAGCATTTT
TRBJ1-1 NA TRBV28 NA CASSLGNTEAFF TGTGCCAGCAGTCTAGGAAACACTGAAGCTTTCTTT
TRBJ2-7 NA TRBV9 TRBD1 CASSVSGTGVYEQYF TGTGCCAGCAGCGTTTCCGGGACAGGGGTTTACGAGCAGTACTTC
TRBJ1-5 NA TRBV30 NA CAWSVQGQPQHF TGTGCCTGGAGTGTGCAAGGTCAGCCCCAGCATTTT
TRBJ1-1 NA TRBV7-2 NA CASSLNDGWDEAFF TGTGCCAGCAGCTTGAACGACGGCTGGGATGAAGCTTTCTTT
TRBJ1-2 NA TRBV2 NA CASKLGSNYGYTF TGTGCCAGCAAACTCGGGAGTAACTATGGCTACACCTTC
TRBJ1-2 NA TRBV5-4 NA CASSPDGNYGYTF TGTGCCAGCAGTCCGGACGGAAACTATGGCTACACCTTC
TRBJ2-1 NA TRBV28 NA CASTSRTAVANNEQFF TGTGCCAGCACCTCCAGGACAGCCGTCGCGAACAATGAGCAGTTCTTC
TRBJ1-1 once TRBV5-1 NA CASSLVPDTEAFF TGCGCCAGCAGCTTGGTACCGGACACTGAAGCTTTCTTT
TRBJ1-5 NA TRBV27 NA CASSLSGVGQPQHF TGTGCCAGCAGTTTATCAGGGGTAGGGCAGCCCCAGCATTTT
TRBJ1-1 NA TRBV21-1 NA CASSKVGAGNTEAFF NA
TRBJ1-2 once TRBV5-4 NA CASSLDYYGYTF TGTGCCAGCAGCTTGGACTACTATGGCTACACCTTC
TRBJ2-5 NA TRBV10-3 NA CAISEPIIGIQETQYF TGTGCCATCAGTGAGCCTATAATAGGCATTCAAGAGACCCAGTACTTC
TRBJ2-7 NA TRBV9 NA CASSVGEGHEQYF TGTGCCAGCTCGGTGGGCGAGGGGCACGAGCAGTACTTC
TRBJ2-7 once TRBV6-1 NA CASSEAHRAYEQYF TGTGCCAGCAGTGAGGCCCACAGGGCCTACGAGCAGTACTTC
TRBJ2-1 NA TRBV19 NA CASSILAVNEQFF TGTGCCAGTAGTATCCTAGCTGTTAATGAGCAGTTCTTC
TRBJ2-1 once TRBV6-5 TRBD1 CASSYGQGYNEQFF TGTGCCAGCAGTTACGGACAGGGTTACAATGAGCAGTTCTTC
TRBJ2-1 NA TRBV27 NA CASSFFQGNYNEQFF TGTGCCAGCAGTTTTTTCCAGGGGAACTACAATGAGCAGTTCTTC
TRBJ2-7 once TRBV5-8 TRBD1 CASTLVGRGNSYEQYF TGTGCCAGCACCCTCGTGGGCAGGGGGAACTCCTACGAGCAGTACTTC
TRBJ1-4 NA TRBV7-3 NA CASSLSGGLFF TGTGCCAGCAGCCTGTCGGGGGGACTGTTTTTT
TRBJ2-3 NA TRBV7-9 NA CASSLGTTDTQYF TGTGCCAGCAGCTTAGGCACCACAGATACGCAGTATTTT
TRBJ2-7 NA TRBV6-1 NA CASSEVVSEQYF TGTGCCAGCAGTGAAGTTGTGAGCGAGCAGTACTTC
TRBJ1-5 NA TRBV28 NA CASGSFRAQHF TGTGCCAGCGGGTCCTTTCGGGCCCAGCATTTT
TRBJ2-7 NA TRBV15 NA CATSSTRFLRAYEQYF TGTGCCACCAGCTCCACACGGTTCCTTAGGGCCTACGAGCAGTACTTC
TRBJ1-1 NA TRBV28 NA CASILGGTEAFF TGTGCCAGCATCCTAGGGGGTACTGAAGCTTTCTTT
TRBJ2-7 NA TRBV5-1 NA CASSLEVYYEQYF TGCGCCAGCAGCTTGGAGGTTTATTACGAGCAGTACTTC
TRBJ2-5 NA TRBV29-1 NA CSVHRNRDLLTQYF TGCAGCGTCCATCGTAACAGGGACCTGCTGACCCAGTACTTC
TRBJ1-1 NA TRBV5-1 NA CASSLVGENTEAFF TGCGCCAGCAGCTTGGTTGGGGAGAACACTGAAGCTTTCTTT
TRBJ2-4 NA TRBV27 NA CASSLLTGTNIQYF TGTGCCAGCAGTTTATTAACAGGGACAAACATTCAGTACTTC
TRBJ2-2 NA TRBV4-1 TRBD2 CASSQGLAGAPGTGELFF TGCGCCAGCAGCCAAGGACTAGCGGGGGCCCCAGGGACCGGGGAGCTGTTTTTT
TRBJ1-1 NA TRBV7-2 NA CASSLAPVNTEAFF TGTGCCAGCAGCTTAGCGCCTGTGAACACTGAAGCTTTCTTT
TRBJ2-2 NA TRBV18 TRBD2 CASSPLWLAEANTGELFF TGTGCCAGCTCACCACTTTGGCTAGCGGAGGCGAACACCGGGGAGCTGTTTTTT
TRBJ2-2 NA TRBV28 NA CASSPPRGGGELFF TGTGCCAGCAGTCCCCCCAGGGGTGGTGGGGAGCTGTTTTTT
TRBJ1-1 NA TRBV9 NA CASGSRAEAFF TGTGCCAGCGGCAGCAGGGCTGAAGCTTTCTTT